This TCR beta chain derives from a study of shared clonotypes between healthy human individuals. As for this clone: What it recognizes is unknown.

Only Caucasian adults living in Nashville, Tennessee served as donors. Study-level results: Naive subsets generally had larger estimated richness than memory subsets. When naive CD4 clonotypes were compared across a few donors, approximately 5% were shared.

Assay: immunoSEQ multiplex PCR; the TCRdb copy retains only in-frame clones and omits some. The top ten clones hold roughly 1.5% of a sample with about 1 million clones, roughly 75% of them seen once. V was clipped by 4 bases and J by 4 bases; unmatched bases: 11. Germline CDR1 SGHNT, CDR2 YYREEE (reference sequence). This CDR3 comprises 16 residues. Sequencing was carried out using memory CD4+ T cells sorted from blood. The sample's subset: CD45RA-negative fraction. The origin of this receptor is a man aged 18-30 years in good health. The chain uses TRBV5-4 and TRBJ2-7, with 10 bases matching TRBD1. CDR3 DNA sequence: TGTGCCAGCAGCCGGGACAGGGGACTTACCACTTACGAGCAGTACTTC. Translating it yields CASSRDRGLTTYEQYF. Based on the CDR3 plus reference TRBV5-4 and TRBJ2-7, the full variable domain is ETGVTQSPTHLIKTRGQQVTLRCSSQSGHNTVSWYQQALGQGPQFIFQYYREEENGRGNFPPRFSGLQFPNYSSELNVNALELDDSALYLCASSRDRGLTTYEQYFGPGTRLTVT.